The rows below give T cell receptor beta chains drawn from one sample of a study of cytomegalovirus exposure and HLA in healthy donors. The assay was immunoSEQ multiplex PCR, and TCRdb's table has in-frame clones only and misses some. The sample carries fewer than 150,000 clones, more than 70% recorded once. The material sequenced was PBMCs. The receptors were gathered from a woman in her forties or fifties in good health and CMV-seronegative. CDR3s include the opening cysteine and the closing phenylalanine or tryptophan. A D gene is named only where the DNA matches it firmly.

D gene,J gene,V gene,CDR3 protein
NA,TRBJ1-2,TRBV6-1,CASSTGNGNYGYTF
NA,TRBJ1-5,TRBV16,CASSQLGGQASEPQHF
TRBD2,TRBJ2-7,TRBV15,CATSRTPGLAYEQYF
TRBD1,TRBJ1-5,TRBV7-9,CASSGDRDQPQHF
NA,TRBJ2-1,TRBV9,CASSQGPYNEQFF
TRBD2,TRBJ2-5,TRBV14,CASSPGLASRETQYF
NA,TRBJ2-5,TRBV27,CASSFHGGQETQYF
NA,TRBJ1-2,TRBV19,CASSPGDRRNYGYTF
NA,TRBJ2-7,TRBV5-1,CASSLQRAEQYF
NA,TRBJ1-5,TRBV27,CASNDPRRDSNQPQHF
NA,TRBJ1-1,TRBV5-1,CASSPWWGDGGTEAFF
NA,TRBJ2-5,TRBV7-2,CASSSMGLGTQYF
NA,TRBJ2-5,TRBV5-5,CASSLPRTQETQYF
TRBD2,TRBJ2-2,TRBV7-7,CASSGLAGTGELFF
NA,TRBJ1-5,TRBV28,CASGTGQLNQPQHF
NA,TRBJ2-5,TRBV19,CASSVQVSGETQYF
NA,TRBJ1-2,TRBV19,CASSTSRSYGYTF
TRBD2,TRBJ2-5,TRBV5-1,CASSPRTSAQQEAQYF